Reported below is one T cell receptor (beta chain). The antigen remains unidentified. The data were taken from a study of OX40 agonist ivuxolimab in advanced cancers. Broader study findings: At 0.1 to 3.0 mg/kg, clonal expansion of CD4+ and CD8+ blood T cells had occurred by week 6.

The CDR3 totals 11 residues. CDR1 is SGHKS, CDR2 YYEKEE, per germline (reference sequence). The germline V and J ends were trimmed by 4 bases and 7 bases, with 8 bases remaining between them. Only in-frame clones appear in the TCRdb table, and some are missing; sequencing was by immunoSEQ multiplex PCR. The table records over 80,000 clones, about four fifths of them present only once. The clonotype comes from an adult with an advanced solid tumor such as melanoma, head and neck, liver or kidney cancer. The rearrangement links TRBV5-5 to TRBJ1-1, with D tentatively TRBD1 (5 bases). The sample here was CD4+ or CD8+ T cells sorted from blood, taken in a trial of the OX40 agonist ivuxolimab. The CDR3 bases are TGTGCCAGCAGCCGGGACGGTGAAGCTTTCTTT. This codes for CASSRDGEAFF.